This entry lists 30 T cell receptor beta chains sequenced from one sample in a study of T cells after somatic rescue of genetic block. Here immunoSEQ multiplex PCR was the method, and the copy in TCRdb shows in-frame clones only, minus some. The sample consists of 110,000 or so clones, 75% to 95% of them appearing once. The sample was peripheral blood mononuclear cells (PBMCs). These receptors all come from a young woman.

CDR3 residues: CASSLGWGTSYEQYF. For the CDR3, the DNA is TGTGCCAGCAGCTTAGGGTGGGGAACCTCCTACGAGCAGTACTTC. The chain uses TRBV7-9 and TRBJ2-7; D unclear. Trimming removed 1 base at V and 0 bases at J, with 10 bases between. Looked up from germline, CDR1 is SEHNR and CDR2 is FQNEAQ (reference sequence). The CDR3 covers 15 residues. The full variable domain, with the rest looked up from reference TRBV7-9 and TRBJ2-7, is DTGVSQNPRHKITKRGQNVTFRCDPISEHNRLYWYRQTLGQGPEFLTYFQNEAQLEKSRLLSDRFSAERPKGSFSTLEIQRTEQGDSAMYLCASSLGWGTSYEQYFGPGTRLTVT.

The chain carries TRBV27 and TRBJ1-6; perhaps TRBD1 as D (6 bases). The germline V gene encodes CDR1 MNHEY and CDR2 SMNVEV (reference sequence). CDR3 size: 15 residues. The V end was cut by 5 bases, the J end by 2 bases, with 10 bases between. In DNA, the CDR3 is TGTGCCAGCAGTATGACAGGACCCTATAATTCACCCCTCCACTTT. This gives the protein CASSMTGPYNSPLHF.

This chain connects TRBV11-2 to TRBJ2-7; the D is unclear. The CDR3 runs to 13 residues. The V gene lost 3 bases and the J gene lost 2 bases, with 8 bases spanning the gap. CDR1 is SGHAT, CDR2 FQNNGV, per germline. CDR3 DNA: TGTGCCAGCAGCTTTACACCTACCTACGAGCAGTACTTC. It specifies CASSFTPTYEQYF.

The rearrangement links TRBV5-6 to TRBJ2-3, with unresolved D. Trimming shortened V by 2 bases and J by 0 bases, and 7 bases separated the two germline ends. The germline CDR1 and CDR2 sequences are SGHDT and YYEEEE. CDR3 length: 14 residues. This CDR3 reads CASSFISSTDTQYF. CDR3 coding DNA: TGTGCCAGCAGCTTCATTAGTAGCACAGATACGCAGTATTTT.

J is TRBJ1-5 and V is TRBV6-9, with D perhaps TRBD1 (5 bases). This CDR3 is built from 15 residues. V was shortened by 3 bases and J by 4 bases, with 13 bases between the two germline ends. Germline V gene data show CDR1 as MNHGY and CDR2 as SVAAGI. The CDR3 loop reads CASSYLRGCNQPQHF. The CDR3 region has the DNA TGTGCCAGCAGTTACCTCCGGGGCTGTAATCAGCCCCAGCATTTT.

The chain uses TRBV7-9 and TRBJ2-7; maybe TRBD2 (5 bases). The CDR3 consists of 13 residues. Trimming cost V 8 bases and J 5 bases, with 16 bases left between them. CDR1 and CDR2 from the germline V gene are SEHNR and FQNEAQ (reference sequence). The CDR3 nucleotides are TGTGCCAGCGGCCAGGTTCCGGGGAACGAGCAGTACTTC. Its protein is CASGQVPGNEQYF.

This clone was counted once. The V gene is TRBV10-3, the J gene TRBJ2-7, with unresolved D. CDR3 length: 11 residues. CDR1 and CDR2 (germline): ENHRY, SYGVKD. V was trimmed by 6 bases and J by 3 bases, leaving 6 bases between them. CDR3 DNA: TGTGCCATCAGGGGCGGCTACGAGCAGTACTTC. Translated, it gives CAIRGGYEQYF.

The chain combines TRBV9 with TRBJ2-7; TRBD2 matches 9 bases. The CDR3 has 16 amino acids. CDR1 is SGDLS, CDR2 YYNGEE, per germline. J gave up 2 bases and V 0 bases, and 6 bases lay outside the gene matches. CDR3 bases: TGTGCCAGCAGCGTAGGTAGTAGCGGGGGCGCCTACGAGCAGTACTTC. It encodes CASSVGSSGGAYEQYF.

The chain recombines TRBV5-5 with TRBJ1-2; no clear D. Germline CDR1 SGHKS, CDR2 YYEKEE (reference sequence). The CDR3 has 12 residues. Between the trimmed V and J ends, which lost 0 bases and 5 bases, there was a span of 5 bases. The CDR3 region has the DNA TGTGCCAGCAGCTTGGAAGGGTATGGCTACACCTTC. As protein: CASSLEGYGYTF.

The rearrangement links TRBV7-2 to TRBJ2-5; perhaps TRBD2 as D (5 bases). The CDR3 extends over 11 amino acids. Germline assignment: CDR1 SGHTA and CDR2 FQGNSA. Deletions cut 5 bases from V and 11 bases from J, with 12 bases between. The CDR3 DNA is TGTGCCAGCAGCGGTCTCTGGGAGCAGTACTTC. It is translated as CASSGLWEQYF.

The genes are TRBV11-3 and TRBJ2-5; 7 bases map to TRBD1. V shed 5 bases, J shed 2 bases, and the junction held 11 bases outside the gene matches. Germline assignment: CDR1 SGHNT and CDR2 YENEEA. The CDR3 runs 16 residues. The CDR3 loop is CASSPSKGGLQETQYF. CDR3 bases: TGTGCCAGCAGCCCAAGTAAAGGGGGCTTACAAGAGACCCAGTACTTC.

V gene TRBV28 combines with J gene TRBJ1-2; D is unclear. V was clipped by 2 bases and J by 5 bases, with 9 bases between them. The CDR3 covers 13 residues. Germline V CDR1 and CDR2: MDHEN, SYDVKM. This chain's CDR3 is CASSLETVYGYTF. For the CDR3, the DNA is TGTGCCAGCAGTTTAGAGACTGTATATGGCTACACCTTC.

This clone appeared once. The chain employs TRBV2 and TRBJ1-4; 7 positions match TRBD1. The trim removed 6 bases at V and 10 bases at J, leaving 5 bases unmatched. The CDR3 contains 12 residues. Looked up from germline, CDR1 is SNHLY and CDR2 is FYNNEI. CDR3 in amino acids: CASRGDSRKLFF. CDR3 bases: TGTGCCAGCAGAGGGGACAGCCGAAAACTGTTTTTT.

The chain joins TRBV18 to TRBJ2-5; D may match TRBD1 or TRBD2 (5 bases each). V lost 6 bases, J lost 5 bases, and 16 bases lay in between. The germline gives CDR1 KGHSH, CDR2 LQKENI. The CDR3 is 14 residues long. The CDR3 sequence is CASSPRGARETQYF. The CDR3 DNA follows: TGTGCCAGCTCCCCAAGAGGGGCCCGGGAGACCCAGTACTTC. The whole variable domain, filled in from reference TRBV18 and TRBJ2-5, reads NAGVMQNPRHLVRRRGQEARLRCSPMKGHSHVYWYRQLPEEGLKFMVYLQKENIIDESGMPKERFSAEFPKEGPSILRIQQVVRGDSAAYFCASSPRGARETQYFGPGTRLLVL.

This clone was seen a single time. The V call is TRBV7-9, the J call TRBJ2-5, with TRBD2 matching over 10 bases. Germline CDR1 is SEHNR and CDR2 is FQNEAQ (reference sequence). Trimming took 2 bases from V and 1 from J; bases not matched to a gene: 7. The CDR3 loop spans 17 amino acids. DNA for the CDR3: TGTGCCAGCAGCTTAAGGGGCGGACTAGCGGTCCAAGAGACCCAGTACTTC. Its translation: CASSLRGGLAVQETQYF.

The rearrangement links TRBV7-8 to TRBJ2-3; D ambiguous. CDR1 SGHVS and CDR2 FQNEAQ come from the germline V gene. Deletions cut 8 bases from V and 8 bases from J, with 14 bases between. This CDR3 has 12 residues. The CDR3 loop is CASRPPVGTQYF. The CDR3 DNA reads TGTGCCAGCCGCCCCCCCGTGGGTACGCAGTATTTT. Full variable domain (remainder filled in from reference TRBV7-8 and TRBJ2-3): GAGVSQSPRYKVAKRGQDVALRCDPISGHVSLFWYQQALGQGPEFLTYFQNEAQLDKSGLPSDRFFAERPEGSVSTLKIQRTQQEDSAVYLCASRPPVGTQYFGPGTRLTVL.

This chain joins TRBV2 and TRBJ1-2; 8 bases are shared with TRBD1. The germline gives CDR1 SNHLY, CDR2 FYNNEI. The CDR3 loop spans 15 amino acids. The ends lost 7 bases at V and 0 bases at J; junction bases unmatched: 7. Here the CDR3 DNA reads TGTGCCAGCAATTTACGGACAGGGACTAACTATGGCTACACCTTC. It is translated as CASNLRTGTNYGYTF.

The rearrangement links TRBV14 to TRBJ2-1, with D possibly being TRBD2 (5 bases). CDR3 size: 13 residues. V was trimmed by 4 bases and J by 6 bases, leaving 10 bases between them. Germline-derived CDR1 and CDR2 are SGHDN and FVKESK. The CDR3 DNA follows: TGTGCCAGCAGCCCCTTTCGGGGCAATGAGCAGTTCTTC. This translates into CASSPFRGNEQFF.

The rearrangement links TRBV7-8 to TRBJ2-2; tentative D call: TRBD1 (5 bases). Germline CDR1 reads SGHVS; CDR2 reads FQNEAQ. V lost 0 bases and J 7 bases, leaving 9 bases between the germline ends. The CDR3 is 14 amino acids. The CDR3 nucleotides are TGTGCCAGCAGCTTAGCGCCCGGACACGGGGAGCTGTTTTTT. This sequence encodes CASSLAPGHGELFF.

The rearrangement links TRBV30 to TRBJ1-1, with D possibly being TRBD1 (5 bases). Germline CDR1 and CDR2: GTSNPN and SVGIG (reference sequence). This CDR3 is built from 15 residues. Trimming cost V 2 bases and J 5 bases, with 18 bases left between them. The CDR3, as DNA: TGTGCCTGGAGTCCATCTCAGGGTCTTATTACTGAAGCTTTCTTT. This codes for CAWSPSQGLITEAFF.

V usage is TRBV6-6 and J usage is TRBJ1-2, with TRBD1 matching over 8 bases. The junction had 12 bases not matched to a gene; V was cut back by 8 bases and J by 4 bases. The CDR3 has 15 residues. Germline assignment: CDR1 MNHNY and CDR2 SVGAGI (reference sequence). The CDR3 DNA reads TGTGCCAGCGGAACAGGGGGTGGGCGCGGCTATGGCTACACCTTC. Its translation: CASGTGGGRGYGYTF.

J is TRBJ2-1 and V is TRBV11-2, with 8 bases that match TRBD2. The CDR3 runs 15 residues. From germline, CDR1 is SGHAT and CDR2 FQNNGV. V lost 4 bases, J lost 4 bases, and 6 bases stayed unmatched. CDR3 region: CASSSGGNPYNEQFF. In DNA form, the CDR3 reads TGTGCCAGCAGCTCGGGAGGGAACCCTTACAATGAGCAGTTCTTC.

This clone appeared once. CDR3 protein: CASSSDGGKTQYF. The CDR3 coding sequence is TGTGCCAGCAGCTCGGACGGGGGAAAGACCCAGTACTTC. The genes are TRBV28 and TRBJ2-5, with D perhaps matching TRBD2 (6 bases). The CDR3 extends over 13 amino acids. The V gene's germline CDR1 is MDHEN and CDR2 SYDVKM. V lost 6 bases and J lost 6, with 14 bases in between. The complete variable domain, with remaining parts taken from reference TRBV28 and TRBJ2-5, reads DVKVTQSSRYLVKRTGEKVFLECVQDMDHENMFWYRQDPGLGLRLIYFSYDVKMKEKGDIPEGYSVSREKKERFSLILESASTNQTSMYLCASSSDGGKTQYFGPGTRLLVL.

Here the CDR3 DNA reads TGCAGCGTTGTGGCTAGCGGGGGATACAATGAGCAGTTCTTC. Translating it yields CSVVASGGYNEQFF. The chain links TRBV29-1 to TRBJ2-1; TRBD2 matches 10 bases. The length of the CDR3 is 14 residues. Germline CDR1 reads SQVTM; CDR2 reads ANQGSEA. With V trimmed by 4 bases and J by 4 bases, 4 bases remained unmatched.

The J gene is TRBJ2-3, the V gene TRBV5-1; D gene uncertain. V lost 3 bases and J 5 bases, leaving 13 bases between the germline ends. This CDR3 comprises 14 residues. CDR1 is SGHRS and CDR2 is YFSETQ in the germline V gene. The CDR3 DNA reads TGCGCCAGCAGCTCCCAACCGATGGGAGATACGCAGTATTTT. It encodes CASSSQPMGDTQYF. Full variable domain (remainder filled in from reference TRBV5-1 and TRBJ2-3): KAGVTQTPRYLIKTRGQQVTLSCSPISGHRSVSWYQQTPGQGLQFLFEYFSETQRNKGNFPGRFSGRQFSNSRSEMNVSTLELGDSALYLCASSSQPMGDTQYFGPGTRLTVL.

This rearrangement joins TRBV5-1 to TRBJ2-1, with D perhaps matching TRBD1 (5 bases). CDR3 length: 16 amino acids. Germline CDR1 SGHRS, CDR2 YFSETQ. V lost 4 bases to trimming and J lost 0 bases, with 14 bases between them. The CDR3 region has the DNA TGCGCCAGCAGCCCCCTGGGGCATAGCTCCTACAATGAGCAGTTCTTC. Protein product: CASSPLGHSSYNEQFF.

The genes are TRBV7-9 and TRBJ1-2; a weak D match, TRBD1 (6 bases). Germline V gene lookup returns CDR1 SEHNR and CDR2 FQNEAQ (reference sequence). Deletions cut 3 bases from V and 2 bases from J, with 10 bases between. The CDR3 covers 14 residues. The CDR3 sequence: CASSLGTRNYGYTF. CDR3 DNA sequence: TGTGCCAGCAGCTTGGGGACACGGAACTATGGCTACACCTTC.

This sequence joins TRBV7-2 and TRBJ2-3, with 7 bases identical to TRBD1. The CDR3 is 16 residues long. V shed 3 bases and J 6 bases; nucleotides not matched to a gene: 12. Germline V gives CDR1 SGHTA, CDR2 FQGNSA. The CDR3 DNA reads TGTGCCAGCAGCTTCCGGGACAGCCGTTTTGGGGATACGCAGTATTTT. Its translation: CASSFRDSRFGDTQYF.

The CDR3 loop reads CASSVEERNSPLHF. The CDR3 coding sequence is TGTGCCAGCAGCGTAGAGGAAAGGAATTCACCCCTCCACTTT. The chain recombines TRBV9 with TRBJ1-6; D unresolved. Trimming removed 0 bases from V and 7 bases from J, with 8 bases in between. From germline, CDR1 is SGDLS and CDR2 YYNGEE. The CDR3 spans 14 residues.

This chain joins TRBV6-1 and TRBJ1-1; maybe TRBD1 (6 bases). The V end was cut by 6 bases, the J end by 4 bases, with 15 bases between. The CDR3 runs to 14 residues. CDR1 is MNHNS and CDR2 is SASEGT in the germline V gene. The CDR3 spells CASRGFTGITEAFF. The CDR3 DNA sequence: TGTGCCAGCAGAGGCTTCACAGGGATCACTGAAGCTTTCTTT.